A single sample gave rise to the 16 T cell receptor beta chains below, sequenced in a study of CD8 T cells in Susac syndrome. The RNA input was about 0.5 to 1 ug, and it was reverse transcribed with random hexamers. TCRdb recomputed calls from the immunoSEQ multiplex PCR reads with MiXCR, one row per CDR3 protein. Seen here are about 150,000 distinct CDR3 sequences, roughly 94% observed once, and the top ten hold about 0.21%. Sequenced input: CD8+ T cells from PBMCs. The receptors were gathered from a human donor with multiple sclerosis.

V gene TRBV2 combines with J gene TRBJ2-3; tentatively, D is TRBD1 (5 bases). Germline values: CDR1 SNHLY, CDR2 FYNNEI. V dropped 6 bases and J dropped 1 base, with 8 bases sitting between them. This CDR3 has 13 residues. This CDR3 reads CASRGLGTDTQYF. In nucleotides, the CDR3 is TGTGCCAGCAGGGGGCTGGGCACAGATACGCAGTATTTT.

This clonotype was detected once. The rearrangement joins TRBV7-9 to TRBJ1-2, with a weak D call TRBD1 (5 bases). V lost 1 base and J lost 6, with 15 bases in between. Germline V gives CDR1 SEHNR, CDR2 FQNEAQ (reference sequence). CDR3 length: 15 amino acids. This chain's CDR3 is CASSLGAGADHGYTF. CDR3 nucleotide sequence: TGTGCCAGCAGCTTAGGGGCTGGGGCAGATCATGGCTACACCTTC.

The chain links TRBV6-5 to TRBJ1-1; D gene ambiguous. CDR1 is MNHEY, CDR2 SVGAGI, per germline. With 0 bases removed from V and 7 bases from J, the gap between germline ends came to 6 bases. This CDR3 region has 12 residues. The CDR3 bases are TGTGCCAGCAGTTACTCGAAGGGTGAAGCTTTCTTT. Its translation is CASSYSKGEAFF.

This clonotype was seen once. The chain employs TRBV29-1 and TRBJ1-2; D is unresolved. Germline V CDR1 and CDR2: SQVTM, ANQGSEA. V was cut by 1 base and J by 2 bases, with 8 bases left in between. The CDR3 loop spans 13 amino acids. Here the CDR3 DNA reads TGCAGCGTTGAAGGTGGGCGGAACTATGGCTACACCTTC. Protein product: CSVEGGRNYGYTF.

This chain uses TRBV29-1 with TRBJ1-2, with 7 bases lining up with TRBD1. The germline gives CDR1 SQVTM, CDR2 ANQGSEA. The CDR3 spans 12 residues. J lost 4 bases, V lost 4 bases, and 3 bases had no gene match. CDR3 nucleotide sequence: TGCAGCGTTGGCCGGGACAGCTATGGCTACACCTTC. Protein product: CSVGRDSYGYTF.

The J gene is TRBJ2-7, the V gene TRBV19; possibly TRBD1 or TRBD2 for D (5 bases each). Trimming cost V 5 bases and J 3 bases, with 17 bases left between them. This CDR3 has 15 residues. Germline V gene data show CDR1 as LNHDA and CDR2 as SQIVND (reference sequence). The CDR3 DNA reads as TGTGCCAGTAGTGTCTCCCGGGACCCGGGCTACGAGCAGTACTTC. It specifies CASSVSRDPGYEQYF.

This clonotype was counted a single time. The chain uses TRBV3-1 and TRBJ1-1; the D is unclear. CDR1 and CDR2 from the germline V gene are LGHDT and YNNKEL (reference sequence). V was cut by 4 bases and J by 5 bases, with 8 bases left in between. This CDR3 has 12 amino acids. The CDR3 reads CASSRLSTEAFF. As DNA, the CDR3 is TGTGCCAGCAGCCGGCTCAGTACTGAAGCTTTCTTT.

This clonotype was picked up one time. V usage is TRBV4-1 and J usage is TRBJ2-1; a possible D gene is TRBD2 (5 bases). Per germline, CDR1 MGHRA and CDR2 YSYEKL. The CDR3 sequence is 15 residues long. With 0 bases removed from V and 7 bases from J, the gap between germline ends came to 13 bases. CDR3 amino acids: CASSQDPWEQNEQFF. The CDR3 DNA follows: TGCGCCAGCAGCCAAGATCCTTGGGAGCAAAATGAGCAGTTCTTC.

V is TRBV3-1 and J is TRBJ2-7; D is unclear. The CDR3 contains 14 residues. The germline V gene encodes CDR1 LGHDT and CDR2 YNNKEL (reference sequence). Trimming removed 1 base from V and 2 bases from J, with 9 bases in between. As DNA, the CDR3 is TGTGCCAGCAGCCAAGGGGGTACCCCCTACGAGCAGTACTTC. It translates to CASSQGGTPYEQYF.

The V and J genes are TRBV3-1 and TRBJ2-1; TRBD1 might be the D (6 bases). The germline V gene has CDR1 LGHDT and CDR2 YNNKEL (reference sequence). Trimming took 2 bases from V and 3 from J, leaving 14 bases between them. The CDR3 is made up of 16 amino acids. CDR3 loop: CASSQRDKGLYNEQFF. CDR3 nucleotides: TGTGCCAGCAGCCAACGGGACAAGGGCCTCTACAATGAGCAGTTCTTC.

V is TRBV7-9 and J is TRBJ1-5, with TRBD1 matching 9 bases. Germline V gene sequence: CDR1 SEHNR, CDR2 FQNEAQ (reference sequence). This CDR3 comprises 18 residues. The junction had 9 bases not matched to a gene; V was cut back by 1 base and J by 2 bases. The CDR3 region has the DNA TGTGCCAGCAGCTTAGGCCCGGACAGGGGAGGGGGCAATCAGCCCCAGCATTTT. It translates to CASSLGPDRGGGNQPQHF.

CDR3 residues: CAWSGSPDFYEQYF. CDR3 nucleotides: TGTGCCTGGAGTGGATCACCCGACTTCTACGAGCAGTACTTC. The chain recombines TRBV30 with TRBJ2-7; D is uncertain. This CDR3 spans 14 amino acids. Trimming took 1 base from V and 3 from J, leaving 13 bases between them. The germline gives CDR1 GTSNPN, CDR2 SVGIG (reference sequence).

This clonotype was recorded only once. The rearrangement joins TRBV27 to TRBJ2-1; D is possibly TRBD1 (6 bases). The CDR3 length is 13 residues. The germline gives CDR1 MNHEY, CDR2 SMNVEV (reference sequence). Trimming stripped 8 bases from V and 7 bases from J, with 15 bases between. The CDR3 nucleotides read TGTGCCAGCCGAACAGGGATAACGAATGAGCAGTTCTTC. Translated: CASRTGITNEQFF.

The chain recombines TRBV11-2 with TRBJ1-2; no reliable D call. In germline, CDR1 is SGHAT, CDR2 FQNNGV. V shed 0 bases and J shed 7 bases, with 6 bases lying between them. The CDR3 consists of 12 residues. Written as DNA, the CDR3 is TGTGCCAGCAGCTTAGAACCTGGTGGCTACACCTTC. It translates to CASSLEPGGYTF. Looking up the rest from reference TRBV11-2 and TRBJ1-2 gives the full variable domain: EAGVAQSPRYKIIEKRQSVAFWCNPISGHATLYWYQQILGQGPKLLIQFQNNGVVDDSQLPKDRFSAERLKGVDSTLKIQPAKLEDSAVYLCASSLEPGGYTFGSGTRLTVV.

V usage is TRBV7-3 and J usage is TRBJ1-6, with 7 bases fitting TRBD1. The CDR3 loop spans 14 amino acids. Unmatched junction bases numbered 0, after V lost 1 base and J lost 6 bases. Germline V gene lookup returns CDR1 SGHTA and CDR2 FQGTGA. CDR3 sequence: CASSLKGANSPLHF. The CDR3 DNA is TGTGCCAGCAGCTTAAAGGGGGCTAATTCACCCCTCCACTTT.

This chain joins TRBV9 and TRBJ2-7, with a weak D call TRBD1 (6 bases). The CDR3 contains 16 residues. V was pared by 4 bases and J by 0 bases, with 17 bases between. The V gene's germline CDR1 is SGDLS and CDR2 YYNGEE. The CDR3: CASSHSSTGSSYEQYF. DNA of the CDR3: TGTGCCAGCAGCCACAGCTCGACAGGATCCTCCTACGAGCAGTACTTC.